These T cell receptor beta chains were read from a single sample in a study of cytomegalovirus exposure and HLA in healthy donors. Clones were read by immunoSEQ multiplex PCR, and TCRdb kept only the in-frame ones, dropping some. The data contain about 160,000 clones, roughly 80% of them seen just once; the ten biggest clones take up 4.3%. The sequenced material came from PBMCs. These receptors were taken from a man between 40 and 49 years old in good health and CMV-seronegative. CDR3s include the opening cysteine and the closing phenylalanine or tryptophan. The D gene is left open where the match is weak. The size field is filled for only some rows; it gives once, few, many or a size class.

>TRBV15|-|-|15|TRBJ2-7
TGTGCCACTTTTTTAAAGCAGAAGGCGGCATACGAGCAGTACTTC
CATFLKQKAAYEQYF
>TRBV6-5|-|-|13|TRBJ1-2
TGTGCCAGCAGCCCAGCAGGGCGAAGGGGCTACACCTTC
CASSPAGRRGYTF
>TRBV25-1|-|-|14|TRBJ1-4
TGTGCCAGCAGTGACCCCGGTCGGAGGGAAAAACTGTTTTTT
CASSDPGRREKLFF
>TRBV4-1|-|TRBD2|16|TRBJ2-3
TGCGCCAGCAGCTTACGGACTAGCGTAAGCACAGATACGCAGTATTTT
CASSLRTSVSTDTQYF
>TRBV7-9|once|-|14|TRBJ2-5
TGTGCCAGCAGCTTAGCGGGGAGGGGGGAGACCCAGTACTTC
CASSLAGRGETQYF
>TRBV5-1|-|TRBD2|18|TRBJ2-3
TGCGCCAGCAGCGGCCCGGGACTAGCGGGGGGAGGGGCAGATACGCAGTATTTT
CASSGPGLAGGGADTQYF
>TRBV4-3|once|-|15|TRBJ2-2
TGCGCCAGCAGCCAAACCGGACAAAACACCGGGGAGCTGTTTTTT
CASSQTGQNTGELFF
>TRBV6-5|-|-|16|TRBJ2-1
TGTGCCAGCAGTTACTCGGCAGGAAGCTCCTACAATGAGCAGTTCTTC
CASSYSAGSSYNEQFF
>TRBV21-1|few|-|17|TRBJ1-5
TGTGCCAGCAGCTACCGACAGGGAGAGTTTCGCAATCAGCCCCAGCATTTT
CASSYRQGEFRNQPQHF
>TRBV15|-|-|15|TRBJ2-4
TGTGCCACCAGCAGAGACCAGATAGCCAAAAACATTCAGTACTTC
CATSRDQIAKNIQYF
>TRBV28|-|-|15|TRBJ1-1
TGTGCCAGCGGCTTGGACGGGGAAGGGTTCACTGAAGCTTTCTTT
CASGLDGEGFTEAFF
>TRBV4-3|few|TRBD1|21|TRBJ2-6
TGCGCCAGCAGCCAAGAATTTGGGGCAGCGACAGGGCGGTCTGGGGCCAACGTCCTGACTTTC
CASSQEFGAATGRSGANVLTF
>TRBV18|-|-|16|TRBJ1-4
TGTGCCAGCTCACCACTTCGAGGGGGAGATAATGAAAAACTGTTTTTT
CASSPLRGGDNEKLFF
>TRBV6-5|once|-|15|TRBJ2-6
TGTGCCAGCAGATATGACAGCTCTGGGGCCAACGTCCTGACTTTC
CASRYDSSGANVLTF
>TRBV6-6|-|-|16|TRBJ2-1
TGTGCCAGCAGTTACTTCGGTGGTATCTCCTACAATGAGCAGTTCTTC
CASSYFGGISYNEQFF
>TRBV5-1|-|TRBD1|20|TRBJ2-1
TGCGCCAGCAGCCCAGAAGGGACAGGGGGTGATCTTGTGGCCTACAATGAGCAGTTCTTC
CASSPEGTGGDLVAYNEQFF
>TRBV10-3|-|-|17|TRBJ1-2
TGTGCCATCAGGGACTTTAGGGACGGGACATCTAACTATGGCTACACCTTC
CAIRDFRDGTSNYGYTF
>TRBV19|-|-|15|TRBJ1-1
TGTGCCAGTAGTATGGGGACCGGGGGGAACACTGAAGCTTTCTTT
CASSMGTGGNTEAFF
>TRBV6-5|-|TRBD1|15|TRBJ1-2
TGTGCCAGCAGAGAACAGGGGTCCTACTCCTATGGCTACACCTTC
CASREQGSYSYGYTF
>TRBV4-3|-|-|13|TRBJ1-2
TGCGCCAGCAGGTCTGACAGGCCCTATGGCTACACCTTC
CASRSDRPYGYTF
>TRBV9|-|TRBD1|14|TRBJ1-1
TGTGCCAGCAGCACAGGGACAGGGTCGGTTGAAGCTTTCTTT
CASSTGTGSVEAFF
>TRBV20-1|-|-|11|TRBJ2-5
TGCAGTGCTACCCCGGTTGAGACCCAGTACTTC
CSATPVETQYF
>TRBV4-3|-|-|13|TRBJ2-7
TGCGCCAGCAGCCAGGACATCTCCTACGAGCAGTACTTC
CASSQDISYEQYF
>TRBV5-1|-|-|14|TRBJ1-3
TGCGCCAGCAGCCCCAGGGGCGCTGGAAACACCATATATTTT
CASSPRGAGNTIYF
>TRBV6-5|few|-|14|TRBJ1-5
TGTGCCAGCAGTTACGGGGCAGGGAATCAGCCCCAGCATTTT
CASSYGAGNQPQHF
>TRBV7-9|-|TRBD2|13|TRBJ2-7
TGTGCCAGCAGCTTAGTAGCGGGCCACGAGCAGTACTTC
CASSLVAGHEQYF
>TRBV28|-|-|16|TRBJ1-1
TGTGCCAGCAGTCCTATCGACAGGACCCCGAACACTGAAGCTTTCTTT
CASSPIDRTPNTEAFF
>TRBV7-8|-|-|14|TRBJ2-4
TGTGCCAGCAGCGCACAGGTAGCCAAAAACATTCAGTACTTC
CASSAQVAKNIQYF
>TRBV15|-|-|16|TRBJ2-7
TGTGCCACCAGCAGAGATCTTTCGTCAGGGTCCTACGAGCAGTACTTC
CATSRDLSSGSYEQYF
>TRBV27|-|-|15|TRBJ2-3
TGTGCCAGCAGTTTATCCCGGACTAGCACAGATACGCAGTATTTT
CASSLSRTSTDTQYF
>TRBV7-6|-|-|18|TRBJ2-6
TGTGCCAGCAGCCCCACCCCCGGGGTGCGAGGTGGGGCCAACGTCCTGACTTTC
CASSPTPGVRGGANVLTF
>TRBV7-2|-|-|14|TRBJ2-1
TGTGCCAGCAGCCTTCGGGGGAGGTACAATGAGCAGTTCTTC
CASSLRGRYNEQFF
>TRBV6-5|-|TRBD1|15|TRBJ2-1
TGTGCCAGCAGTACCTTCCGGGACAGGGGCGGTGAGCAGTTCTTC
CASSTFRDRGGEQFF
>TRBV11-2|-|TRBD1|15|TRBJ1-4
TGTGCCAGCAGCCCCAGACAGGGAACTAATGAAAAACTGTTTTTT
CASSPRQGTNEKLFF
>TRBV7-2|few|-|15|TRBJ2-3
TGTGCCAGCACCGAAAAAGGGGCGGCCTCGGATACGCAGTATTTT
CASTEKGAASDTQYF
>TRBV5-4|-|-|15|TRBJ2-6
TGTGCCAGCAGTCTCGACATATCTGGGGCCAACGTCCTGACTTTC
CASSLDISGANVLTF
>TRBV5-1|-|-|15|TRBJ2-2
TGCGCCAGCAGCCCAGGCTTCCCAGGGACCGGGGAGCTGTTTTTT
CASSPGFPGTGELFF
>TRBV7-9|once|TRBD1|14|TRBJ2-3
TGTGCCAGCTCCAGACAGGGGGTCGCAGATACGCAGTATTTT
CASSRQGVADTQYF
>TRBV5-6|-|TRBD1|12|TRBJ1-2
TGTGCCAGCAGCCGGGACGGGACAGGGGACACCTTC
CASSRDGTGDTF
>TRBV5-6|-|-|15|TRBJ2-2
TGTGCCAGCACCCTTTCAGCCCGCGGCACCGGGGAGCTGTTTTTT
CASTLSARGTGELFF
>TRBV7-9|-|TRBD1|14|TRBJ2-5
TGTGCCAGCGAACAACAAGGGACAGTCGAGACCCAGTACTTC
CASEQQGTVETQYF
>TRBV5-1|few|-|12|TRBJ2-7
TGCGCCAGCAGCTTGGCCTCCGACGAGCAGTACTTC
CASSLASDEQYF
>TRBV4-2|once|-|11|TRBJ2-7
TGTGCCAGCAGCCAAGCGGGGGAGCAGTACTTC
CASSQAGEQYF
>TRBV14|-|-|16|TRBJ2-7
TGTGCCAGCAGCCAAGTTGCGGGTCAGAATCTCCACGAGCAGTACTTC
CASSQVAGQNLHEQYF
>TRBV7-2|-|TRBD1|14|TRBJ1-6
TGTGCCAGCAGCCGGGACAGCGATAATTCACCCCTCCACTTT
CASSRDSDNSPLHF
>TRBV5-1|-|TRBD1|15|TRBJ1-1
TGCGCCAGCAGCTTGGTCTGGGACAGCGTCACTGAAGCTTTCTTT
CASSLVWDSVTEAFF
>TRBV9|-|TRBD2|19|TRBJ2-7
TGTGCCAGCAGCGTTAATCCGGGACTAGCGGGGCCGAGCTCCTACGAGCAGTACTTC
CASSVNPGLAGPSSYEQYF
>TRBV28|-|-|15|TRBJ1-5
-
CASSSGQGRNQPQHF
>TRBV7-8|once|-|14|TRBJ1-5
TGTGCCAGCAGCTCGACAGGTCCAAATCAGCCCCAGCATTTT
CASSSTGPNQPQHF
>TRBV25-1|-|TRBD2|17|TRBJ2-1
TGTGCCAGCAGTGGGGGCAAGACTAGCGGGGGGCACAATGAGCAGTTCTTC
CASSGGKTSGGHNEQFF
>TRBV19|-|TRBD1|18|TRBJ2-3
TGTGCCAGTAGTATGAGAGGACAGGGGGCCGGAGGCACAGATACGCAGTATTTT
CASSMRGQGAGGTDTQYF
>TRBV5-1|-|-|14|TRBJ2-5
TGCGCCAGCAGCTTTGGGGGGAAGGAAGAGACCCAGTACTTC
CASSFGGKEETQYF